This is a list of T cell receptor beta chains from one sample in a study of blood T cell repertoires in COVID-19. Sequencing used immunoSEQ multiplex PCR; TCRdb keeps in-frame clones, though not all of them. The table shows fewer than 150,000 clones, with more than 70% occurring only once. Sequencing was carried out using peripheral blood. The receptor source for this set is a man aged 45 to 65 with active or convalescent COVID-19. The CDR3 runs from the conserved cysteine through the conserved F or W. D genes are given only for firm matches. Only part of the rows carry a size: once, few, many, or a class if the clone is expanded.

d_gene | abundance | j_gene | v_gene | CDR3nt | CDR3aa
TRBD1 | - | TRBJ2-7 | TRBV18 | TGTGCCAGCTCACCGGGGCAGGGGGCCTACGAGCAGTACTTC | CASSPGQGAYEQYF
TRBD1 | - | TRBJ1-5 | TRBV28 | TGTGCCAGCAGTTTATTAGACAGGGAGAATCAGCCCCAGCATTTT | CASSLLDRENQPQHF
TRBD2 | - | TRBJ2-3 | TRBV10-1 | TGCGCCAGCAGCGGGAGGGGAAGCACAGATACGCAGTATTTT | CASSGRGSTDTQYF
- | - | TRBJ2-3 | TRBV5-8 | TGTGCCAGCAGCACCGGGACTTCGACTAGCACAGATACGCAGTATTTT | CASSTGTSTSTDTQYF
- | - | TRBJ2-7 | TRBV5-6 | TGTGCCAGCAGCTTGGACAGGTCCTACGAGCAGTACTTC | CASSLDRSYEQYF
- | - | TRBJ1-5 | TRBV11-2 | TGTGCCAGCAGCCCCGAGGGACACCGAAATCAGCCCCAGCATTTT | CASSPEGHRNQPQHF
- | - | TRBJ1-2 | TRBV7-9 | TGTGCCAGCAGCTTCGGGGAGGTCGACTATGGCTACACCTTC | CASSFGEVDYGYTF
- | - | TRBJ1-3 | TRBV5-1 | TGCGCCAGCAGCTCCGGGGGGCGGACCCTCTCTGGAAACACCATATATTTT | CASSSGGRTLSGNTIYF
- | - | TRBJ1-2 | TRBV28 | TGTGCCAGCAGTCCCCAAGGGACACTGAACTATGGCTACACCTTC | CASSPQGTLNYGYTF
TRBD2 | once | TRBJ2-7 | TRBV4-2 | TGTGCCAGCAGCTACCGGACTAGCGGGAGAAGGGCTGGTGAGTACGAGCAGTACTTC | CASSYRTSGRRAGEYEQYF
TRBD2 | - | TRBJ2-2 | TRBV19 | TGTGCCAGTAGTTTTCGGACTAGCGGGAAGAACACCGGGGAGCTGTTTTTT | CASSFRTSGKNTGELFF
TRBD2 | few | TRBJ2-7 | TRBV28 | TGTGCCAGCAGTTCCACTCCGGGACTAGTCTCCGAGCAGTACTTC | CASSSTPGLVSEQYF
TRBD2 | - | TRBJ2-3 | TRBV7-9 | TGTGCCAGCAGCACCCATCCGGGACTAGCTGGGCCAGATACGCAGTATTTT | CASSTHPGLAGPDTQYF
- | - | TRBJ1-1 | TRBV7-9 | TGTGCCAGCAGCTTCCAGGGAGGGGGCACTGAAGCTTTCTTT | CASSFQGGGTEAFF
- | - | TRBJ1-1 | TRBV4-1 | TGCGCCAGCAGCCAAGGCCTACAGGGCAGTATTAAAGCTTTCTTT | CASSQGLQGSIKAFF
TRBD1 | - | TRBJ2-5 | TRBV27 | TGTGCCAGCAGGTCGGACAGGGGAGTAGGGACCCAGTACTTC | CASRSDRGVGTQYF
- | - | TRBJ2-2 | TRBV7-9 | TGTGCCAGCAGCACGGACACCCCGAACACCGGGGAGCTGTTTTTT | CASSTDTPNTGELFF
- | - | TRBJ2-7 | TRBV20-1 | TGCAGTGCTAGTGAGGTCCGGGGTAACGAGCAGTACTTC | CSASEVRGNEQYF
- | - | TRBJ2-2 | TRBV19 | TGTGCCAGTAGTCCCCCGGGATGGTTTAACACCGGGGAGCTGTTTTTT | CASSPPGWFNTGELFF
- | - | TRBJ2-1 | TRBV5-1 | TGCGCCAGCAGCGTCGGGGAGAGCTCCTACAATGAGCAGTTCTTC | CASSVGESSYNEQFF
- | few | TRBJ2-7 | TRBV6-5 | TGTGCCAGCACGAACAGCGGCTACGAGCAGTACTTC | CASTNSGYEQYF
TRBD2 | - | TRBJ2-1 | TRBV3-1/TRBV3-2 | TGTGCCAGCAGCCAGCCCGGGACTAGCAGCAATGAGCAGTTCTTC | CASSQPGTSSNEQFF
- | once | TRBJ2-1 | TRBV7-9 | TGTGCCAGCAGCCCCCTCGGTGGCTCCTACAATGAGCAGTTCTTC | CASSPLGGSYNEQFF
- | - | TRBJ2-7 | TRBV19 | TGTGCCAGTAGGGAGACAGACAGTACCAAGATCTCCTACGAGCAGTACTTC | CASRETDSTKISYEQYF
- | - | TRBJ2-3 | TRBV5-1 | TGCGCCAGCATGGGAGGAGGGGGCACAGATACGCAGTATTTT | CASMGGGGTDTQYF
TRBD2 | - | TRBJ2-1 | TRBV15 | TGTGCCACCAGCAGAGAGGGACTAGCGGGCCCAGGGCAGTTCTTC | CATSREGLAGPGQFF
- | - | TRBJ1-5 | TRBV19 | TGTGCCAGTAGTACAGGGTTCTATAGCAATCAGCCCCAGCATTTT | CASSTGFYSNQPQHF
- | - | TRBJ1-1 | TRBV6-5 | TGTGCCAGCAGTTACTCCACGGGGGGAGGCGGCACTGAAGCTTTCTTT | CASSYSTGGGGTEAFF
TRBD2 | - | TRBJ2-3 | TRBV3-1/TRBV3-2 | TGTGCCAGCAGCCAAGGATGGGGACTAGGGACAGATACGCAGTATTTT | CASSQGWGLGTDTQYF
TRBD1 | - | TRBJ2-2 | TRBV5-1 | TGCGCCAGCAGCTTGCAGGGGGCGGTTGGCACCGGGGAGCTGTTTTTT | CASSLQGAVGTGELFF
TRBD1 | - | TRBJ2-4 | TRBV5-6 | TGTGCCAGCAGCTGGGGACAGGGGTTGGCCAAAAACATTCAGTACTTC | CASSWGQGLAKNIQYF
- | - | TRBJ2-3 | TRBV30 | TGTGCCTGGAGTGTAGGCGGGATCACAGATACGCAGTATTTT | CAWSVGGITDTQYF
- | - | TRBJ2-3 | TRBV19 | TGTGCCAGTAGTATCGGCGGGTTATACACAGATACGCAGTATTTT | CASSIGGLYTDTQYF
- | - | TRBJ1-4 | TRBV14 | TGTGCCAGCAGCCAAGCGGGAGGGGAAAAACTGTTTTTT | CASSQAGGEKLFF
TRBD2 | - | TRBJ2-1 | TRBV6-2/TRBV6-3 | TGTGCCAGCAGTTATCGGGACTACTACAATGAGCAGTTCTTC | CASSYRDYYNEQFF
TRBD1 | - | TRBJ1-3 | TRBV4-1 | TGCGCCAGCAGCCAAAAGGGCAGGGGGCTCGTCTCTGGAAACACCATATATTTT | CASSQKGRGLVSGNTIYF
- | - | TRBJ1-5 | TRBV9 | TGTGCCAGCAGCGATAGGGGAGGCGGTCAGCCCCAGCATTTT | CASSDRGGGQPQHF
TRBD2 | - | TRBJ2-1 | TRBV7-2 | TGTGCCAGCAGCTCCCCGAGACTAGCGGGAGAGGCTGAGCAGTTCTTC | CASSSPRLAGEAEQFF
TRBD1 | few | TRBJ1-1 | TRBV7-9 | TGTGCCAGCAGCTTAGGGGGACAGGGGGCTGTCACTGAAGCTTTCTTT | CASSLGGQGAVTEAFF